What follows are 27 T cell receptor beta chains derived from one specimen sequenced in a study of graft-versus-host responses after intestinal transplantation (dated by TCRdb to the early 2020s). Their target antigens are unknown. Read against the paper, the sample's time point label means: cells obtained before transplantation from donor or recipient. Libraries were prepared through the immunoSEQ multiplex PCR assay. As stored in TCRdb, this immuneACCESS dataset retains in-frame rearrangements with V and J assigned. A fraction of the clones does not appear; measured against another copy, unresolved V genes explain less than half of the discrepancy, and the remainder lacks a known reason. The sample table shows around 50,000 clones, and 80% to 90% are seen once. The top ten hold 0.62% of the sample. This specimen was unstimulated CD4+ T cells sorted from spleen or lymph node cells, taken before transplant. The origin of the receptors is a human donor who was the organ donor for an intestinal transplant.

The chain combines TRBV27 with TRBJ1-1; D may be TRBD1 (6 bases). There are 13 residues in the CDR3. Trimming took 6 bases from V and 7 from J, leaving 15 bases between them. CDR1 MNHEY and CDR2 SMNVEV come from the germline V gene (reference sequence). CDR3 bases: TGTGCCAGCAGACGGACAGATTTTGGTGAAGCTTTCTTT. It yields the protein CASRRTDFGEAFF.

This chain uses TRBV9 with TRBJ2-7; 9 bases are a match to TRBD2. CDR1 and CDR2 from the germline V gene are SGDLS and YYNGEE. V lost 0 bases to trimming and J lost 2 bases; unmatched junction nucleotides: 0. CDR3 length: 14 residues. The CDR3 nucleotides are TGTGCCAGCAGCGTAGGCGGGAGGGCCTACGAGCAGTACTTC. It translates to CASSVGGRAYEQYF.

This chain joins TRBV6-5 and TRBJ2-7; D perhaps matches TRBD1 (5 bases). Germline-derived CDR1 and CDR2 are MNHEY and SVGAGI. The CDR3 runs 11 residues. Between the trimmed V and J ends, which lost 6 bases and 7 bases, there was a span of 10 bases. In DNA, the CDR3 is TGTGCCAGCAGGAGGACATGGGAGCAGTACTTC. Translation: CASRRTWEQYF.

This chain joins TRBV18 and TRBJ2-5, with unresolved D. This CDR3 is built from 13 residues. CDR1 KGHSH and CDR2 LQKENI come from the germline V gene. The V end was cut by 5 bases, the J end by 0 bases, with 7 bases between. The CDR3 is CASSTNHQETQYF. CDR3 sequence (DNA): TGTGCCAGCTCAACAAACCACCAAGAGACCCAGTACTTC.

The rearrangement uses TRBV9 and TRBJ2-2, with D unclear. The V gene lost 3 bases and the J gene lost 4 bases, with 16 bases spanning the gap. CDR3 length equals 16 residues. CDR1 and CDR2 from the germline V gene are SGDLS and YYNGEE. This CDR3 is CASSAALRVSTGELFF. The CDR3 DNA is TGTGCCAGCAGCGCTGCCCTACGGGTTAGCACCGGGGAGCTGTTTTTT.

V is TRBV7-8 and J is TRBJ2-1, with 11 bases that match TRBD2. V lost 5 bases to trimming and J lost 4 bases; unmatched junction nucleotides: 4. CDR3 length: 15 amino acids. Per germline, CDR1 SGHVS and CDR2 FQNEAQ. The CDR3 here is CASSRGLAAYNEQFF. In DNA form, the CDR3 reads TGTGCCAGCAGCCGGGGACTAGCGGCTTACAATGAGCAGTTCTTC.

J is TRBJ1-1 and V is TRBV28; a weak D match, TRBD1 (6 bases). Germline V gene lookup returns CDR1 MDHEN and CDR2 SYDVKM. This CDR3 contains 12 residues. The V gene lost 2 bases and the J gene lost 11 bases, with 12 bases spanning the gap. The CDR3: CASSLRTGQAFF. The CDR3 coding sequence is TGTGCCAGCAGTTTAAGAACAGGGCAGGCTTTCTTT. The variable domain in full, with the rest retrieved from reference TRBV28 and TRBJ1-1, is DVKVTQSSRYLVKRTGEKVFLECVQDMDHENMFWYRQDPGLGLRLIYFSYDVKMKEKGDIPEGYSVSREKKERFSLILESASTNQTSMYLCASSLRTGQAFFGQGTRLTVV.

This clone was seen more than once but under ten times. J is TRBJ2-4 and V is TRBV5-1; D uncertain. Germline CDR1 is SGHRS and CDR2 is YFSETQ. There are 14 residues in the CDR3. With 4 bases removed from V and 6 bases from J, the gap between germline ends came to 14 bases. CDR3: CASSPERQGNIQYF. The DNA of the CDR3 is TGCGCCAGCAGCCCTGAACGACAAGGAAACATTCAGTACTTC. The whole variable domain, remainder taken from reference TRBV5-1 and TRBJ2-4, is KAGVTQTPRYLIKTRGQQVTLSCSPISGHRSVSWYQQTPGQGLQFLFEYFSETQRNKGNFPGRFSGRQFSNSRSEMNVSTLELGDSALYLCASSPERQGNIQYFGAGTRLSVL.

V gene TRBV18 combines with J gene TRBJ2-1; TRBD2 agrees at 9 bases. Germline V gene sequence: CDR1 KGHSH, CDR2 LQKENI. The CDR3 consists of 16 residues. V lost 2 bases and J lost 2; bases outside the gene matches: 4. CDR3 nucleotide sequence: TGTGCCAGCTCACCATTGGCGGGAGGGGCCTACAATGAGCAGTTCTTC. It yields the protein CASSPLAGGAYNEQFF.

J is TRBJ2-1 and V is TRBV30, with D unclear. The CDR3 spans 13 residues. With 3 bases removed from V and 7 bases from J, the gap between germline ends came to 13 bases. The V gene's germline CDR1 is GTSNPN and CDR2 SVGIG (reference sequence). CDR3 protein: CAWRGQNRNEQFF. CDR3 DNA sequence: TGTGCCTGGAGGGGCCAAAATAGGAATGAGCAGTTCTTC.

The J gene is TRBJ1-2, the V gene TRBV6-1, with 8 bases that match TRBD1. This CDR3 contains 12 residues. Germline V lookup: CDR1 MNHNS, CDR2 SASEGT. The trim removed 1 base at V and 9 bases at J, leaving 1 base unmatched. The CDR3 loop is CASSEGQGRYTF. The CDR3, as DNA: TGTGCCAGCAGTGAAGGACAGGGGCGCTACACCTTC.

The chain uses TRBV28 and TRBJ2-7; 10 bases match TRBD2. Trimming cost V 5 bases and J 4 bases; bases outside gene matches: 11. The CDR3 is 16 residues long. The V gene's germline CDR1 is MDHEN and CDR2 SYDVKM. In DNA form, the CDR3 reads TGTGCCAGCAGTCTGGTGACTAGCGGGTTCGCTTACGAGCAGTACTTC. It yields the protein CASSLVTSGFAYEQYF.

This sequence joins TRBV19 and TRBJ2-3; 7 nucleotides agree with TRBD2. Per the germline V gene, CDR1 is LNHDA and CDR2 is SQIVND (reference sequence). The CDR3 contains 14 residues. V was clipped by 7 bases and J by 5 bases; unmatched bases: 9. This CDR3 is CASTSGRAGDTQYF. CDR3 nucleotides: TGTGCCAGTACAAGTGGGAGGGCCGGAGATACGCAGTATTTT.

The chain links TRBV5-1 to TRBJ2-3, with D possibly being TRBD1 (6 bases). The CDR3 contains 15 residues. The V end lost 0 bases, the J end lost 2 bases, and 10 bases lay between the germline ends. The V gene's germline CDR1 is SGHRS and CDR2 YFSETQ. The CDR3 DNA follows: TGCGCCAGCAGCTTGGGACAGGTTGTCACAGATACGCAGTATTTT. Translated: CASSLGQVVTDTQYF.

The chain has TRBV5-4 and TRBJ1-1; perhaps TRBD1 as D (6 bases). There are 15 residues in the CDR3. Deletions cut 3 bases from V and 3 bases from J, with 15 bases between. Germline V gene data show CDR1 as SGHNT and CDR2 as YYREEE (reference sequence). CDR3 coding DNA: TGTGCCAGCAGCTCGGGGGGCAGGAGCTACACTGAAGCTTTCTTT. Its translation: CASSSGGRSYTEAFF.

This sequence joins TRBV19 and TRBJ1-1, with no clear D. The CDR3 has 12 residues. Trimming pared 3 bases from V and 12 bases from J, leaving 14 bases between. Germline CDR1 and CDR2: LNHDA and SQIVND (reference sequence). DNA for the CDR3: TGTGCCAGTAGTATGCGGGAGGCTGGGTCTTTCTTT. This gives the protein CASSMREAGSFF. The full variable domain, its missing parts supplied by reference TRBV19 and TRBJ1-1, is DGGITQSPKYLFRKEGQNVTLSCEQNLNHDAMYWYRQDPGQGLRLIYYSQIVNDFQKGDIAEGYSVSREKKESFPLTVTSAQKNPTAFYLCASSMREAGSFFGQGTRLTVV.

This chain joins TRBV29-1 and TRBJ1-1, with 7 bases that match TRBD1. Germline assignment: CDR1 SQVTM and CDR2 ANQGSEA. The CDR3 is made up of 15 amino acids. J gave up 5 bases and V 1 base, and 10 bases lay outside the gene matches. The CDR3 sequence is CSVEALQGRRTEAFF. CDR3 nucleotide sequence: TGCAGCGTTGAAGCCCTACAGGGGCGCCGGACTGAAGCTTTCTTT.

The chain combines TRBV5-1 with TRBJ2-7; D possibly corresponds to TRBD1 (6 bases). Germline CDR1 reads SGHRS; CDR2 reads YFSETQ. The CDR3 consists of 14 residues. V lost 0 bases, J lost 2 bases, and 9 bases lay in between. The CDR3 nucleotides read TGCGCCAGCAGCTTGGCTGGACAGCCCTACGAGCAGTACTTC. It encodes CASSLAGQPYEQYF.

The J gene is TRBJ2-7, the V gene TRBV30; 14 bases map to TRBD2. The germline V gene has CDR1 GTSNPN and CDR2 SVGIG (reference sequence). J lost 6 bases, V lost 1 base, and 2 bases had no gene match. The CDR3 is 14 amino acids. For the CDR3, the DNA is TGTGCCTGGAGTGCAGGGACTAGCGGGGGCGAGCAGTACTTC. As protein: CAWSAGTSGGEQYF. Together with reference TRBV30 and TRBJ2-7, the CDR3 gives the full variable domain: SQTIHQWPATLVQPVGSPLSLECTVEGTSNPNLYWYRQAAGRGLQLLFYSVGIGQISSEVPQNLSASRPQDRQFILSSKKLLLSDSGFYLCAWSAGTSGGEQYFGPGTRLTVT.

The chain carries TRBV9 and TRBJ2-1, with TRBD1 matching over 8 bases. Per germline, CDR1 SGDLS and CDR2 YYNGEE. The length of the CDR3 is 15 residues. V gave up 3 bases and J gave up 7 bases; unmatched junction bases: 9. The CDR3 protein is CASSGFWTGSNEQFF. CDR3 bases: TGTGCCAGCAGCGGATTCTGGACAGGGTCTAATGAGCAGTTCTTC.

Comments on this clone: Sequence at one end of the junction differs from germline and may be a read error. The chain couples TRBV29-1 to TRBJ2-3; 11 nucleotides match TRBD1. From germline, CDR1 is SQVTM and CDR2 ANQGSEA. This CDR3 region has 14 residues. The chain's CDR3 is CSVVGQGASDAQYF. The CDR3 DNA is TGCAGCGTAGTAGGACAGGGGGCGTCAGATGCGCAGTATTTT.

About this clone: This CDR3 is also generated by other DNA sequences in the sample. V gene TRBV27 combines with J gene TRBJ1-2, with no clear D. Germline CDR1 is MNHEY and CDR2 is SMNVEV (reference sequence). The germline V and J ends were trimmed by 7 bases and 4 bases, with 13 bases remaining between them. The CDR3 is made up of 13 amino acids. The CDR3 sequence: CASITAGSYGYTF. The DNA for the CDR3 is TGTGCCAGCATCACGGCAGGCAGCTATGGCTACACCTTC.

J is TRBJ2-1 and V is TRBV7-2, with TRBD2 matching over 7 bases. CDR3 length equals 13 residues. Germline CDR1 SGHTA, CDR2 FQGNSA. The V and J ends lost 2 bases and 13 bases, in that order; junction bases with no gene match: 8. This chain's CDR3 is CASSLSLLAEQFF. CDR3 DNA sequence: TGTGCCAGCAGCTTAAGTCTTCTAGCGGAACAGTTCTTC.

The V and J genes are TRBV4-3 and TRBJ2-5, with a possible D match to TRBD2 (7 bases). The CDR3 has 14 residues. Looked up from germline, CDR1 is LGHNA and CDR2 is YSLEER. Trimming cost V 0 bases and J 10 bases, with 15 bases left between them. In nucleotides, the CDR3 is TGCGCCAGCAGCCAAGATCCCCAGGGAGGGGGCCAGTACTTC. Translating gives CASSQDPQGGGQYF.

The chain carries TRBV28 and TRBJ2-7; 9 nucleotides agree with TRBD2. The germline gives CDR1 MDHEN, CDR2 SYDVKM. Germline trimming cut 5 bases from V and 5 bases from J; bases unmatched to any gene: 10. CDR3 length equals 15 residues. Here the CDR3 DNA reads TGTGCCAGCAGTCCTCCCGGGCTAGCGGGACACGAGCAGTACTTC. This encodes CASSPPGLAGHEQYF.

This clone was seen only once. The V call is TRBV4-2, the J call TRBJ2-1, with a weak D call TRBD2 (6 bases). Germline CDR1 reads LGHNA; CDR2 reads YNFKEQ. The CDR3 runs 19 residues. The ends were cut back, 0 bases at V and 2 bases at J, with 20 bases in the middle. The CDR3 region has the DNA TGTGCCAGCAGCCAAGAGTTGGGGGGTGTAGGGTCTGCCTACAATGAGCAGTTCTTC. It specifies CASSQELGGVGSAYNEQFF.

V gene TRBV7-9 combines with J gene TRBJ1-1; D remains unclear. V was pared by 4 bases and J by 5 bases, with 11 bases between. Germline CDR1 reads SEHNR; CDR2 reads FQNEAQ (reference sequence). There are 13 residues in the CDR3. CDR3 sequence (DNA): TGTGCCAGCAGCTCGGGGTTTGCGACTGAAGCTTTCTTT. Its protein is CASSSGFATEAFF.